What follows are 30 T cell receptor beta chains derived from one specimen sequenced in a study of immune characterization of retroperitoneal liposarcoma (dated by TCRdb to between 2018 and 2021). Library preparation employed PCR. The instrument was a NextSeq 500. TCRdb redid the processing of the public reads, applying fastp at Q25 and MiXCR, and retained in-frame beta chains. Entries are consolidated by CDR3 protein sequence, retaining the most common genes and DNA. The sample contains approximately 9,500 distinct CDR3 sequences, less than 35% of them found a single time. The ten biggest clones cover approximately 8.2% of the sample. The sequencing sample was made of tumor tissue. The receptors shown here come from a male donor with retroperitoneal liposarcoma.

This clonotype was picked up many times. The chain employs TRBV7-6 and TRBJ1-2, with D possibly matching TRBD1 (5 bases). The CDR3 has 14 amino acids. The ends were cut back, 5 bases at V and 4 bases at J, with 14 bases in the middle. Germline CDR1 SGHVS, CDR2 FNYEAQ. CDR3 loop: CASSPVRESYGYTF. CDR3 sequence (DNA): TGTGCCAGCAGCCCCGTCAGGGAAAGCTATGGCTACACCTTC.

V and J are TRBV6-1 and TRBJ1-1, with D maybe TRBD1 (5 bases). V lost 6 bases to trimming and J lost 5 bases, with 22 bases between them. CDR1 is MNHNS and CDR2 is SASEGT in the germline V gene. The CDR3 length is 16 residues. CDR3 coding DNA: TGTGCCAGCAGCGACCCTGGGGGGGACGTTTTTACTGAAGCTTTCTTT. Its protein product is CASSDPGGDVFTEAFF.

By share, this clonotype ranks as medium-sized. This chain connects TRBV12-3 or TRBV12-4 to TRBJ1-1; a weak D match, TRBD1 (6 bases). The CDR3 runs 14 residues. Deletions cut 7 bases from V and 5 bases from J, with 17 bases between. CDR3: CASTLGGGWTEAFF. In nucleotides, the CDR3 is TGTGCCAGCACATTGGGAGGGGGGTGGACTGAAGCTTTCTTT.

V is TRBV25-1 and J is TRBJ2-5, with 9 bases aligning to TRBD1. TRBJ2-7 matches the DNA end more closely, so the J call is doubtful. The CDR3 is 14 amino acids. CDR1 MGHDK and CDR2 SYGVNS come from the germline V gene. CDR3 in amino acids: CASSARTGDLEQYF. The CDR3 DNA reads as TGTGCCAGCAGTGCCCGGACAGGGGATCTCGAGCAGTACTTC.

The chain recombines TRBV27 with TRBJ2-1; D remains ambiguous. The end of the DNA is better explained by TRBJ2-5, so the J call may be wrong. The CDR3 length is 13 residues. Germline-derived CDR1 and CDR2 are MNHEY and SMNVEV (reference sequence). CDR3: CASSFWSQETQYF. CDR3 in DNA: TGTGCCAGCAGTTTCTGGTCTCAAGAGACCCAGTACTTC.

The sample holds a few counts of this clonotype. The gene calls are TRBV6-6 and TRBJ2-5; D gene ambiguous. The J call may be incorrect, as the DNA end agrees better with TRBJ2-7. Germline CDR1 MNHNY, CDR2 SVGAGI (reference sequence). The CDR3 consists of 15 residues. CDR3: CASSYTSAGAYEQYF. The CDR3 region has the DNA TGTGCCAGCAGTTACACCTCGGCCGGAGCCTACGAGCAGTACTTC.

The V and J genes are TRBV6-1 and TRBJ2-1; 8 bases are a match to TRBD2. The germline CDR1 and CDR2 sequences are MNHNS and SASEGT. The CDR3 spans 15 residues. The ends lost 1 base at V and 6 bases at J; junction bases unmatched: 5. This chain's CDR3 is CASSEVAGGTNEQFF. The CDR3 nucleotides read TGTGCCAGCAGTGAAGTTGCGGGGGGTACCAATGAGCAGTTCTTC.

V is TRBV6-5 and J is TRBJ1-5, with TRBD1 as a possible D gene (6 bases). This CDR3 is 15 amino acids long. Looked up from germline, CDR1 is MNHEY and CDR2 is SVGAGI. The V end was cut by 6 bases, the J end by 0 bases, with 12 bases between. DNA for the CDR3: TGTGCCAGCAGAAGGACAGCTTATAGCAATCAGCCCCAGCATTTT. Its protein is CASRRTAYSNQPQHF.

The chain links TRBV10-1 to TRBJ2-5; D uncertain. CDR1 is WNHNN, CDR2 SYGVQD, per germline (reference sequence). This CDR3 has 13 amino acids. Trimming removed 3 bases from V and 11 bases from J, with 16 bases in between. The chain's CDR3 is CASSDRSYNEQYF. CDR3 bases: TGCGCCAGCAGTGACAGGTCCTACAATGAGCAGTACTTC.

Within the sample, this clonotype is medium-sized. In DNA, the CDR3 is TGTGCCAGCAGTTCCGGGACTTCCCTAAACAATGAGCAGTACTTC. Its protein product is CASSSGTSLNNEQYF. The J gene is TRBJ2-1, the V gene TRBV25-1; D possibly corresponds to TRBD2 (6 bases). Gene TRBJ2-7 matches the end of the DNA better, so the J call may be wrong. This CDR3 region has 15 residues. Germline V lookup: CDR1 MGHDK, CDR2 SYGVNS.

This clonotype was counted only a few times. The chain couples TRBV25-1 to TRBJ2-1, with D perhaps matching TRBD1 (5 bases). Looked up from germline, CDR1 is MGHDK and CDR2 is SYGVNS. The CDR3 loop spans 11 amino acids. V was pared by 8 bases and J by 7 bases, with 9 bases between. The CDR3 coding sequence is TGTGCCAGCGCTCGGACAAATGAGCAGTTCTTC. It encodes CASARTNEQFF. The full variable domain, its missing parts supplied by reference TRBV25-1 and TRBJ2-1, is EADIYQTPRYLVIGTGKKITLECSQTMGHDKMYWYQQDPGMELHLIHYSYGVNSTEKGDLSSESTVSRIRTEHFPLTLESARPSHTSQYLCASARTNEQFFGPGTRLTVL.

The chain carries TRBV7-4 and TRBJ2-1; the D is unclear. Germline loops: CDR1 SGHVT, CDR2 SQSDAQ. V shed 4 bases and J shed 10 bases, with 11 bases lying between them. The CDR3 is 12 residues long. CDR3 nucleotide sequence: TGTGCCAGCAGCTACGGTAGAGACGAGCAGTTCTTC. Protein product: CASSYGRDEQFF.

This chain connects TRBV6-2 or TRBV6-3 to TRBJ2-4; D is possibly TRBD2 (6 bases). The J call may be incorrect, as the DNA end agrees better with TRBJ2-7. CDR3 size: 13 residues. The germline V gene encodes CDR1 MNHEY and CDR2 SVGEGT. The CDR3 is CASSYAGTYEQYF. DNA for the CDR3: TGTGCCAGCAGTTACGCGGGGACCTACGAGCAGTACTTC.

The gene calls are TRBV6-2 or TRBV6-3 and TRBJ1-2; D possibly corresponds to TRBD1 (6 bases). Trimming pared 0 bases from V and 8 bases from J, leaving 13 bases between. Germline V CDR1 and CDR2: MNHEY, SVGEGT. The CDR3 is 14 residues long. The CDR3 DNA reads as TGTGCCAGCAGTTACTCGGCAGGGCAGGGGGGCTACACCTTC. It translates to CASSYSAGQGGYTF.

The J gene is TRBJ1-2, the V gene TRBV6-6; D is unclear. Per germline, CDR1 MNHNY and CDR2 SVGAGI (reference sequence). The CDR3 sequence is 17 residues long. Trimming removed 0 bases from V and 2 bases from J, with 16 bases in between. CDR3 coding DNA: TGTGCCAGCAGTTACTCGATAGTATCTTCCAGGAACTATGGCTACACCTTC. This codes for CASSYSIVSSRNYGYTF.

The table lists this clonotype with a few counts. The V gene is TRBV6-4, the J gene TRBJ2-1; D is perhaps TRBD2 (6 bases). This CDR3 has 14 amino acids. Per germline, CDR1 MRHNA and CDR2 SNTAGT. With 5 bases removed from V and 9 bases from J, the gap between germline ends came to 17 bases. DNA of the CDR3: TGTGCCAGCAGTACCCGGGACTCAGCCCCTGAGCAGTTCTTC. It yields the protein CASSTRDSAPEQFF.

Ten or more counts support this clonotype. The chain recombines TRBV6-1 with TRBJ2-1, with no clear D. Germline-derived CDR1 and CDR2 are MNHNS and SASEGT. The CDR3 extends over 12 amino acids. V was pared by 3 bases and J by 10 bases, with 10 bases between. Written as DNA, the CDR3 is TGTGCCAGCAGTGACATGGATCCCGAGCAGTTCTTC. It codes for CASSDMDPEQFF.

CDR3: CASSLVQGAPYLFGNVLTF. The CDR3 DNA sequence: TGTGCCAGCAGCTTAGTTCAGGGGGCGCCTTACCTCTTTGGCAACGTCCTGACTTTC. The chain recombines TRBV7-2 with TRBJ2-6; 8 nucleotides match TRBD1. V was pared by 1 base and J by 9 bases, with 17 bases of the junction left unmatched. This CDR3 region has 19 residues. Germline loops: CDR1 SGHTA, CDR2 FQGNSA.

The chain carries TRBV7-2 and TRBJ2-4; 7 bases agree with TRBD1. The end of the DNA aligns better with TRBJ2-7, so the J call may be wrong. Germline CDR1 reads SGHTA; CDR2 reads FQGNSA. The CDR3 is made up of 14 amino acids. The CDR3 region has the DNA TGTGCCAGCAGCGGACGACAGGGAACGTACGAGCAGTACTTC. Protein product: CASSGRQGTYEQYF.

V usage is TRBV7-2 and J usage is TRBJ2-5, with 7 bases lining up with TRBD2. J was trimmed by 5 bases and V by 2 bases; bases with no gene match: 2. The CDR3 covers 13 residues. The V gene's germline CDR1 is SGHTA and CDR2 FQGNSA. The CDR3 nucleotides read TGTGCCAGCAGCTTACCGGGAGGCGAGACCCAGTACTTC. It encodes CASSLPGGETQYF.

By proportion, this clonotype is medium-sized. The chain carries TRBV7-8 and TRBJ2-1; the D is unclear. The V end was cut by 0 bases, the J end by 6 bases, with 6 bases between. The germline gives CDR1 SGHVS, CDR2 FQNEAQ. CDR3 size: 13 residues. This chain's CDR3 is CASSLAEFNEQFF. The CDR3 DNA reads as TGTGCCAGCAGCTTAGCGGAGTTCAATGAGCAGTTCTTC.

As for this clonotype: Possible read error: a much larger clone is one base away. The chain joins TRBV7-2 to TRBJ2-1; 8 bases match TRBD1. CDR3 size: 17 residues. Germline V CDR1 and CDR2: SGHTA, FQGNSA. The CDR3 sequence is CANSPRGGQGNSYEQFF. For the CDR3, the DNA is TGTGCCAACAGCCCACGGGGCGGACAGGGCAACTCCTACGAGCAGTTCTTC.

The rearrangement joins TRBV6-1 to TRBJ2-5; D ambiguous. The J call may be mistaken, given a closer DNA end match to TRBJ2-7. CDR1 and CDR2 from the germline V gene are MNHNS and SASEGT. The CDR3 extends over 12 amino acids. CDR3 nucleotide sequence: TGTGCCAGCACCCTGTTCTCCTACGAGCAGTACTTC. Its translation: CASTLFSYEQYF.

This clonotype was detected only a few times. This chain joins TRBV7-2 and TRBJ2-1; D is possibly TRBD1 or TRBD2 (6 bases each). V was pared by 1 base and J by 13 bases, with 20 bases between. This CDR3 region has 15 residues. CDR1 and CDR2 from the germline V gene are SGHTA and FQGNSA. The CDR3 loop is CASSLDGGPGETQFF. The CDR3 DNA reads TGTGCCAGCAGCTTAGATGGGGGCCCGGGGGAGACCCAGTTCTTC.

By share, this clonotype counts as medium-sized. CDR3 amino acids: CASSLVGVDLSGANVLTF. The CDR3 DNA reads TGTGCCAGCAGCTTGGTAGGAGTCGATCTCTCTGGGGCCAACGTCCTGACTTTC. The J gene is TRBJ2-6, the V gene TRBV7-8, with D unclear. The germline V and J ends were trimmed by 3 bases and 0 bases, with 15 bases remaining between them. CDR1 and CDR2 (germline): SGHVS, FQNEAQ. The CDR3 sequence is 18 residues long.

V is TRBV6-4 and J is TRBJ2-3, with TRBD2 identical over 13 bases. Per the germline V gene, CDR1 is MRHNA and CDR2 is SNTAGT. This CDR3 is built from 16 residues. Trimming removed 4 bases from V and 1 base from J; junction bases left unmatched: 2. CDR3 nucleotide sequence: TGTGCCAGCAGTGGCGGGACTAGCGGGGGCACAGATACGCAGTATTTT. Protein product: CASSGGTSGGTDTQYF.

This clonotype qualifies as medium-sized (0.01 to 0.1%). The V call is TRBV6-1, the J call TRBJ2-1; either TRBD1 or TRBD2 may fit D (5 bases each). Gene TRBJ2-7 matches the end of the DNA better, so the J call may be wrong. The CDR3 spans 13 residues. From germline, CDR1 is MNHNS and CDR2 SASEGT. In DNA form, the CDR3 reads TGTGCCAGCAGTGAAGTCAGAGGGGATGAGCAGTACTTC. Translating it yields CASSEVRGDEQYF.

The chain links TRBV12-3 or TRBV12-4 to TRBJ2-5; 8 bases match TRBD1. V was clipped by 3 bases and J by 11 bases; unmatched bases: 23. The CDR3 is 18 amino acids. The CDR3 protein is CASSFLRGRLTGENEQYF. The CDR3 DNA reads as TGTGCCAGCAGTTTTCTCAGGGGGCGACTAACGGGAGAGAATGAGCAGTACTTC.

The chain combines TRBV6-2 or TRBV6-3 with TRBJ1-2; 7 bases align to TRBD1. The CDR3 contains 14 residues. Trimming took 7 bases from V and 2 from J; bases not matched to a gene: 7. The V gene's germline CDR1 is MNHEY and CDR2 SVGEGT. DNA for the CDR3: TGTGCCAGCAATGAAGGGGGCCGGAACTATGGCTACACCTTC. This translates into CASNEGGRNYGYTF.

V and J are TRBV6-1 and TRBJ2-6; no definite D call. Germline V gene lookup returns CDR1 MNHNS and CDR2 SASEGT. V dropped 4 bases and J dropped 18 bases, with 4 bases sitting between them. The CDR3 has 8 residues. Written as DNA, the CDR3 is TGTGCCAGCAGTGGAGGGACTTTC. This gives the protein CASSGGTF.